The entry below gives a single TCR beta chain sequence along with its context. The CDR3 is 15 amino acids. J was trimmed by 3 bases and V by 4 bases; bases with no gene match: 7. Germline V CDR1 and CDR2: SQVTM, ANQGSEA. This sample is part of a study of blood T cell repertoires in COVID-19. Turning to the study itself: COVID-19 samples collected from the United States, Italy and Spain covered acute and convalescent phases. T cells, B-cell-depleted T cells, or PBMCs provided the cDNA or gDNA that served as material.

Generated by immunoSEQ multiplex PCR, the TCRdb table keeps only in-frame clones and is missing some. The data show around 300,000 clones, with roughly 88% seen just once and less than 3% held by the top ten. Enrollment of patients from Seattle took place during active infection, with longitudinal follow-up. The material sequenced was peripheral blood. The chain employs TRBV29-1 and TRBJ2-3, with TRBD2 identical over 10 bases. The receptor's source is a woman aged 25 to 45 with COVID-19, enrolled during active disease. The CDR3 spells CSVGASGSVTDTQYF. Here the CDR3 DNA reads TGCAGCGTTGGGGCTAGCGGGAGCGTAACAGATACGCAGTATTTT.